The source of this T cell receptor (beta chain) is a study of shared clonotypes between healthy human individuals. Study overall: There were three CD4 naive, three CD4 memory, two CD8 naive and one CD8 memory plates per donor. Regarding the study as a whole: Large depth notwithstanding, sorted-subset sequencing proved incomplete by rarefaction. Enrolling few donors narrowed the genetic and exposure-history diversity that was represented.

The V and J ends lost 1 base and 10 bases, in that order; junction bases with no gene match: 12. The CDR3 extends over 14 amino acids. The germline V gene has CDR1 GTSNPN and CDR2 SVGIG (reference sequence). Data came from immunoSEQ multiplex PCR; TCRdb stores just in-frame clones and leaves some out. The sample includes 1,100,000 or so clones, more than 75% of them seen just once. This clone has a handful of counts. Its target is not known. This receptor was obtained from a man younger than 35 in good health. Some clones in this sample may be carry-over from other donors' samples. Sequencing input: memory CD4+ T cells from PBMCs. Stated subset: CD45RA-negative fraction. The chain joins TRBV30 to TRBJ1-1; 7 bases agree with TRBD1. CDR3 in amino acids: CAWSAWGGGHGAFF. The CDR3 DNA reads TGTGCCTGGAGTGCGTGGGGAGGGGGCCACGGAGCTTTCTTT. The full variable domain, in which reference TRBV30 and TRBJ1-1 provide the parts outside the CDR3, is SQTIHQWPATLVQPVGSPLSLECTVEGTSNPNLYWYRQAAGRGLQLLFYSVGIGQISSEVPQNLSASRPQDRQFILSSKKLLLSDSGFYLCAWSAWGGGHGAFFGQGTRLTVV.